The clone carrying this TCR beta chain showed up just a few times. Its specificity is unknown. Looked up from germline, CDR1 is MDHEN and CDR2 is SYDVKM. The CDR3 spans 19 residues. Trimming left V 3 bases short and J 0 bases short, with 23 bases between. Unique molecular identifiers tagged the TCRbeta library. Each CDR3 protein is one row after TCRdb ran MiXCR on the PCR reads. Counted here are 190,000 or so distinct CDR3 sequences, roughly 6.3% occurring once; the ten biggest clones make up around 4.3%. This entry is derived from a study of T-cell reconstitution after alpha-beta-depleted transplantation in children. General study points: Reports say that about two months after transplant, the alpha-beta T cells came out of several hundred graft clones that had expanded. By one year post-transplant, T-cell counts and diversity largely arose from T cells that were newly produced. The origin of high day-60 TCRbeta diversity in some patients lay in surviving recipient T cells and thymic progenitors.

The material was PBMCs, obtained before TCRalphabeta/CD19-depleted stem cell transplant. The genes are TRBV28 and TRBJ1-2, with D perhaps TRBD1 (6 bases). The receptor's source is a girl under three years old with combined immunodeficiency, due to receive a stem cell transplant. CDR3 DNA: TGTGCCAGCAGTTTCTCCTCCCTCCAGGGGATTTATTCTAACTATGGCTACACCTTC. Translation: CASSFSSLQGIYSNYGYTF.